Listed here are 12 T cell receptor beta chains from one sample, sequenced in a study of blood T cell repertoires in COVID-19. The data were produced by immunoSEQ multiplex PCR, yet TCRdb's version contains in-frame clones alone and is incomplete. The sample carries 260,000 or so clones, 84% recorded once. Sample: peripheral blood. The receptors originated from a human donor in a cohort sampled during active COVID-19.

V and J are TRBV5-4 and TRBJ2-1; possibly TRBD2 for D (6 bases). V was trimmed by 4 bases and J by 8 bases, leaving 19 bases between them. Germline lookup yields CDR1 SGHNT and CDR2 YYREEE (reference sequence). The CDR3 has 15 residues. The CDR3: CASSRFEGGKDEQFF. The CDR3 DNA is TGTGCCAGCAGCCGATTTGAGGGAGGCAAAGATGAGCAGTTCTTC.

The gene calls are TRBV19 and TRBJ2-2; 12 bases map to TRBD2. J lost 4 bases, V lost 3 bases, and 12 bases had no gene match. This CDR3 is built from 19 residues. The germline V gene encodes CDR1 LNHDA and CDR2 SQIVND (reference sequence). CDR3 DNA: TGTGCCAGTAGTATCCTTAGAACTAGCGGGAGGTACGGCACCGGGGAGCTGTTTTTT. Amino acids: CASSILRTSGRYGTGELFF.

In the case of this clone: This sample also contains other DNA sequences that code for the same CDR3. The chain carries TRBV5-1 and TRBJ2-7; D perhaps matches TRBD1 (6 bases). With 2 bases removed from V and 0 bases from J, the gap between germline ends came to 12 bases. CDR1 SGHRS and CDR2 YFSETQ come from the germline V gene. The CDR3 runs to 15 residues. The CDR3 DNA follows: TGCGCCAGCAGCTTACAGACAGGTAGCTCCTACGAGCAGTACTTC. Protein product: CASSLQTGSSYEQYF.

The V call is TRBV5-4, the J call TRBJ1-1; no clear D. Trimming removed 1 base at V and 2 bases at J, with 6 bases between. In germline, CDR1 is SGHNT, CDR2 YYREEE (reference sequence). The CDR3 runs to 13 residues. The CDR3 coding sequence is TGTGCCAGCAGCTTGCTGAGTAACACTGAAGCTTTCTTT. Residues: CASSLLSNTEAFF.

The chain recombines TRBV4-3 with TRBJ2-1, with a tentative D call TRBD1 (5 bases). CDR3 length: 14 amino acids. The V gene lost 1 base and the J gene lost 5 bases, with 9 bases spanning the gap. From germline, CDR1 is LGHNA and CDR2 YSLEER. CDR3 loop: CASSQAAGNNEQFF. CDR3 in DNA: TGCGCCAGCAGCCAAGCAGCAGGGAACAATGAGCAGTTCTTC.

This clone was counted between two and nine times. The CDR3 sequence is CASSPEPGQPYEQYF. The CDR3, as DNA: TGTGCCAGCAGCCCCGAACCTGGACAGCCTTACGAGCAGTACTTC. The rearrangement links TRBV7-3 to TRBJ2-7, with D perhaps matching TRBD1 (6 bases). The length of the CDR3 is 15 residues. The V and J ends lost 5 bases and 4 bases respectively, with 18 bases between them. Germline V gene sequence: CDR1 SGHTA, CDR2 FQGTGA.

This clone was seen many times. The gene calls are TRBV19 and TRBJ2-2; TRBD1 aligns across 8 bases. This CDR3 region has 16 residues. J was trimmed by 0 bases and V by 4 bases; bases with no gene match: 4. Germline V gene lookup returns CDR1 LNHDA and CDR2 SQIVND (reference sequence). The CDR3 protein is CASSRPGQANTGELFF. DNA of the CDR3: TGTGCCAGTAGTAGACCGGGACAGGCGAACACCGGGGAGCTGTTTTTT.

This clone was detected only a few times. V gene TRBV6-5 combines with J gene TRBJ2-1; 7 bases are a match to TRBD1. The length of the CDR3 is 14 residues. In germline, CDR1 is MNHEY, CDR2 SVGAGI. The ends lost 3 bases at V and 4 bases at J; junction bases unmatched: 3. CDR3 sequence: CASSYGQEYNEQFF. For the CDR3, the DNA is TGTGCCAGCAGTTATGGACAGGAGTACAATGAGCAGTTCTTC.

This clone was observed once. This chain joins TRBV29-1 and TRBJ2-2; a possible D gene is TRBD1 (6 bases). The V end was cut by 6 bases, the J end by 5 bases, with 16 bases between. Germline V gene lookup returns CDR1 SQVTM and CDR2 ANQGSEA. The CDR3 is made up of 14 amino acids. As DNA, the CDR3 is TGCAGCGTGGAAATCAACAGGGCTACCGGGGAGCTGTTTTTT. Protein product: CSVEINRATGELFF.

The chain is built from TRBV5-1 and TRBJ2-3; 12 bases fit TRBD1. Germline-derived CDR1 and CDR2 are SGHRS and YFSETQ. The CDR3 has 18 amino acids. Losses at the gene ends were 0 bases for V and 0 bases for J; bases not matched to a gene: 5. CDR3 residues: CASSLGDRGLGSTDTQYF. CDR3 in DNA: TGCGCCAGCAGCTTGGGGGACAGGGGGCTTGGGAGCACAGATACGCAGTATTTT.

The chain combines TRBV20-1 with TRBJ1-2; 8 bases fit TRBD1. The germline gives CDR1 DFQATT, CDR2 SNEGSKA (reference sequence). The CDR3 runs 11 residues. The ends lost 7 bases at V and 7 bases at J; junction bases unmatched: 5. CDR3 sequence: CSVIRGPGYTF. CDR3 sequence (DNA): TGCAGTGTTATCAGGGGGCCTGGCTACACCTTC.

V gene TRBV25-1 combines with J gene TRBJ1-4; possible D gene TRBD1, 6 bases. CDR1 and CDR2 from the germline V gene are MGHDK and SYGVNS. Deletions cut 7 bases from V and 8 bases from J, with 14 bases between. The CDR3 consists of 13 residues. The CDR3 spells CASMAGAEEKLFF. The CDR3, as DNA: TGTGCCAGCATGGCGGGGGCAGAAGAAAAACTGTTTTTT.